Following are 14 T cell receptor beta chains from one sample sequenced in a study of human T cells and chemical hapten exposure. TCRdb re-derived calls from the RACE reads in MiXCR, one entry per CDR3 protein. The sample yields 80,000 to 95,000 distinct CDR3 sequences, 9.5% to 11% seen once. The sample's time point: patch test 2, 6 weeks after DPC sensitization. Treatment given: therapeutic diphenylcyclopropenone sensitization with weekly scalp DPC. The starting material was whole blood, obtained in connection with sensitization to the hapten diphenylcyclopropenone (DPC). These receptors were taken from a man aged 35-49 years with alopecia areata. Some clones in this sample may be carry-over from other donors' samples.

The table lists this clonotype with many counts. The genes are TRBV20-1 and TRBJ1-6; TRBD1 matches 9 bases. V dropped 1 base and J dropped 7; count of bases not matched to a gene: 5. The CDR3 spans 15 residues. Germline V gives CDR1 DFQATT, CDR2 SNEGSKA (reference sequence). The CDR3 protein is CSARGGQGENSPLHF. The CDR3 DNA reads as TGCAGTGCTAGAGGGGGACAGGGAGAAAATTCACCCCTCCACTTT.

This clonotype was detected a few times. This chain joins TRBV11-2 and TRBJ2-3; 8 nucleotides align to TRBD1. V lost 3 bases to trimming and J lost 0 bases; unmatched junction nucleotides: 8. The CDR3 sequence is 17 residues long. CDR1 SGHAT and CDR2 FQNNGV come from the germline V gene. CDR3 amino acids: CASSLGQAFFSTDTQYF. The CDR3, as DNA: TGTGCCAGCAGCTTGGGACAGGCCTTTTTTAGCACAGATACGCAGTATTTT.

This clonotype occurred a few times. The chain recombines TRBV27 with TRBJ2-1; TRBD1 agrees at 8 bases. Germline CDR1 is MNHEY and CDR2 is SMNVEV (reference sequence). Trimming cost V 3 bases and J 3 bases; bases outside gene matches: 1. The CDR3 runs to 14 residues. The CDR3 sequence: CASSFGQGYNEQFF. The CDR3 region has the DNA TGTGCCAGCAGTTTCGGACAGGGCTACAATGAGCAGTTCTTC.

In this sample, this clonotype turned up many times. The chain carries TRBV7-2 and TRBJ1-4; D is possibly TRBD1 (5 bases). The V and J ends lost 5 bases and 4 bases respectively, with 14 bases between them. The CDR3 sequence is 15 residues long. CDR1 and CDR2 from the germline V gene are SGHTA and FQGNSA. CDR3 protein: CASSRRQTLNEKLFF. The CDR3 coding sequence is TGTGCCAGCAGCCGAAGACAGACCCTTAATGAAAAACTGTTTTTT.

This clonotype occurred many times. J is TRBJ1-1 and V is TRBV7-9; D may be TRBD1 (6 bases). V was shortened by 11 bases and J by 0 bases, with 13 bases between the two germline ends. The CDR3 is made up of 13 amino acids. The germline gives CDR1 SEHNR, CDR2 FQNEAQ (reference sequence). CDR3 DNA: TGTGCCTTCCAACAGGGACTGAACACTGAAGCTTTCTTT. Amino acids: CAFQQGLNTEAFF.

The chain combines TRBV28 with TRBJ2-7; D possibly matches TRBD1 or TRBD2 (5 bases each). The CDR3 is 16 amino acids. Germline CDR1 MDHEN, CDR2 SYDVKM. V shed 2 bases and J shed 2 bases, with 16 bases lying between them. The CDR3 reads CASSLVGRDGPYEQYF. The DNA for the CDR3 is TGTGCCAGCAGTTTAGTGGGCCGGGACGGTCCCTACGAGCAGTACTTC.

The J gene is TRBJ2-3, the V gene TRBV11-2; D not certain. There are 11 residues in the CDR3. CDR1 is SGHAT and CDR2 is FQNNGV in the germline V gene. V was cut by 2 bases and J by 6 bases, with 3 bases left in between. The CDR3, as DNA: TGTGCCAGCAGCTTACCCGATACGCAGTATTTT. As protein: CASSLPDTQYF.

This clonotype was picked up a small number of times. J is TRBJ2-1 and V is TRBV9; the D is unclear. Germline loops: CDR1 SGDLS, CDR2 YYNGEE. This CDR3 contains 15 residues. Trimming took off 3 bases at V and 0 bases at J, with 10 bases between the two ends. The CDR3 region is CASSEEHYSYNEQFF. The CDR3 nucleotides read TGTGCCAGCAGCGAAGAACATTACTCCTACAATGAGCAGTTCTTC.

The chain uses TRBV27 and TRBJ1-6, with TRBD1 matching over 7 bases. V shed 7 bases, J shed 6 bases, and the junction held 6 bases outside the gene matches. The CDR3 has 14 amino acids. Germline V gives CDR1 MNHEY, CDR2 SMNVEV (reference sequence). The chain's CDR3 is CASNLGQVNSPLHF. In DNA form, the CDR3 reads TGTGCCAGCAATCTCGGACAGGTTAATTCACCCCTCCACTTT.

The chain recombines TRBV5-1 with TRBJ2-7; no firm D call. Trimming shortened V by 6 bases and J by 3 bases, and 16 bases separated the two germline ends. The CDR3 sequence is 14 residues long. Per the germline V gene, CDR1 is SGHRS and CDR2 is YFSETQ. The chain's CDR3 is CASTQSPPFYEQYF. In DNA, the CDR3 is TGCGCCAGCACCCAGAGCCCACCGTTCTACGAGCAGTACTTC.

This clonotype occurred a few times. V usage is TRBV20-1 and J usage is TRBJ1-1; D is unresolved. CDR1 is DFQATT, CDR2 SNEGSKA, per germline (reference sequence). The V gene lost 3 bases and the J gene lost 1 base, with 12 bases spanning the gap. The CDR3 extends over 14 amino acids. As DNA, the CDR3 is TGCAGTGCTAGCAAGGTTGGTACGAACACTGAAGCTTTCTTT. Its protein product is CSASKVGTNTEAFF.

CDR3 DNA: TGTGCCAGCAGCCCCAATGGGGGGGCGGGTGAGCAGTTCTTC. Its translation: CASSPNGGAGEQFF. The rearrangement uses TRBV6-2 or TRBV6-3 and TRBJ2-1, with a possible D match to TRBD2 (7 bases). Germline V gene data show CDR1 as MNHEY and CDR2 as SVGEGT. The CDR3 is made up of 14 amino acids. V lost 6 bases to trimming and J lost 9 bases, with 18 bases between them.

This chain uses TRBV12-3 or TRBV12-4 with TRBJ2-3; D gene unclear. The CDR3 is 13 residues long. Deletions cut 3 bases from V and 6 bases from J, with 10 bases between. In DNA form, the CDR3 reads TGTGCCAGCAGTTTGCCCCCCGGGGATACGCAGTATTTT. Encoded protein: CASSLPPGDTQYF.

This clonotype was detected ten times or more. This sequence joins TRBV6-2 or TRBV6-3 and TRBJ2-1; a weak D match, TRBD2 (6 bases). The ends were cut back, 0 bases at V and 7 bases at J, with 10 bases in the middle. Looked up from germline, CDR1 is MNHEY and CDR2 is SVGEGT. This CDR3 contains 14 residues. CDR3 nucleotides: TGTGCCAGCAGTTACTCGCGAGGGAGGAATGAGCAGTTCTTC. It encodes CASSYSRGRNEQFF.